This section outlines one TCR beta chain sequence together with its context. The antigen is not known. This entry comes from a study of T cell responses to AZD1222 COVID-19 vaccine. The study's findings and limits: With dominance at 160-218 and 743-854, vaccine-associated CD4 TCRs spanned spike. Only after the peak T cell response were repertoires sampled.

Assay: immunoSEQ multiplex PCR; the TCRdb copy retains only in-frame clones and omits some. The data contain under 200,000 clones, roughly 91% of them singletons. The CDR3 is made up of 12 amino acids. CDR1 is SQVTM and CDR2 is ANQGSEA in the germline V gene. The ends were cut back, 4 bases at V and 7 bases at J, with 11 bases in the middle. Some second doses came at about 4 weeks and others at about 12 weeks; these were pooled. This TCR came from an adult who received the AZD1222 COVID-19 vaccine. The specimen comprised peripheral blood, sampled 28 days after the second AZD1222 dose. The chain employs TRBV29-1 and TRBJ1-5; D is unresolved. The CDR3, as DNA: TGCAGCGTTGCTGACGTGGGACAGCCCCAGCATTTT. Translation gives CSVADVGQPQHF.